The 25 T cell receptor beta chains below come from one sample, sequenced in a study of blood T cell repertoires in COVID-19. Method: immunoSEQ multiplex PCR; TCRdb's copy keeps in-frame clones and lacks some. The sample contains tens of thousands of clones, roughly nine tenths of which appear only once. The source material was peripheral blood. The receptors were sampled from a human donor in a cohort sampled during active COVID-19.

This chain connects TRBV20-1 to TRBJ2-7; the D gene is possibly TRBD1 (6 bases). The CDR3 sequence is 11 residues long. V was pared by 1 base and J by 6 bases, with 7 bases between. CDR1 and CDR2 (germline): DFQATT, SNEGSKA (reference sequence). The CDR3 region is CSARAGVEQYF. CDR3 sequence (DNA): TGCAGTGCTAGAGCAGGGGTCGAGCAGTACTTC.

The chain has TRBV19 and TRBJ2-2; TRBD2 agrees at 8 bases. Unmatched junction bases numbered 7, after V lost 5 bases and J lost 5 bases. Germline lookup yields CDR1 LNHDA and CDR2 SQIVND (reference sequence). This CDR3 region has 15 residues. The CDR3 spells CASSDAGGRTGELFF. DNA for the CDR3: TGTGCCAGTAGTGATGCGGGGGGCCGAACCGGGGAGCTGTTTTTT.

The genes are TRBV28 and TRBJ2-7, with 7 positions matching TRBD1. Trimming cost V 7 bases and J 4 bases; bases outside gene matches: 1. This CDR3 has 11 amino acids. Germline V lookup: CDR1 MDHEN, CDR2 SYDVKM. CDR3 nucleotide sequence: TGTGCCAGCAAGGGACAGTACGAGCAGTACTTC. Translation: CASKGQYEQYF. Drawing the rest from reference TRBV28 and TRBJ2-7, the complete variable domain is DVKVTQSSRYLVKRTGEKVFLECVQDMDHENMFWYRQDPGLGLRLIYFSYDVKMKEKGDIPEGYSVSREKKERFSLILESASTNQTSMYLCASKGQYEQYFGPGTRLTVT.

This sequence joins TRBV4-2 and TRBJ2-5; 7 nucleotides align to TRBD1. Unmatched junction bases numbered 13, after V lost 3 bases and J lost 3 bases. Germline V CDR1 and CDR2: LGHNA, YNFKEQ. The CDR3 has 17 residues. The CDR3 nucleotides read TGTGCCAGCAGCCACAGCCCAGGGGGTAGAGGGGAAGAGACCCAGTACTTC. This translates into CASSHSPGGRGEETQYF.

The chain carries TRBV7-9 and TRBJ1-5; possible D gene TRBD1, 5 bases. V dropped 8 bases and J dropped 2 bases, with 7 bases sitting between them. The CDR3 spans 12 residues. Germline V gene sequence: CDR1 SEHNR, CDR2 FQNEAQ (reference sequence). The CDR3 loop is CASGGGNQPQHF. The DNA for the CDR3 is TGTGCCAGCGGGGGGGGCAATCAGCCCCAGCATTTT. Drawing the rest from reference TRBV7-9 and TRBJ1-5, the complete variable domain is DTGVSQNPRHKITKRGQNVTFRCDPISEHNRLYWYRQTLGQGPEFLTYFQNEAQLEKSRLLSDRFSAERPKGSFSTLEIQRTEQGDSAMYLCASGGGNQPQHFGDGTRLSIL.

J is TRBJ1-1 and V is TRBV19; D is ambiguous. This CDR3 region has 14 residues. V shed 5 bases and J shed 2 bases, with 12 bases lying between them. Germline loops: CDR1 LNHDA, CDR2 SQIVND (reference sequence). CDR3 sequence: CASSPLESNTEAFF. CDR3 bases: TGTGCCAGTAGTCCTCTCGAGAGCAACACTGAAGCTTTCTTT.

This chain connects TRBV7-3 to TRBJ2-2; unclear D gene. Germline V gene lookup returns CDR1 SGHTA and CDR2 FQGTGA. Trimming left V 7 bases short and J 0 bases short, with 9 bases between. This CDR3 spans 14 amino acids. CDR3 in DNA: TGTGCCAGCATGGCAGGTTCGAACACCGGGGAGCTGTTTTTT. It yields the protein CASMAGSNTGELFF.

The J gene is TRBJ1-1, the V gene TRBV4-2, with D unresolved. The germline V and J ends were trimmed by 3 bases and 0 bases, with 5 bases remaining between them. The CDR3 sequence is 13 residues long. Germline V gives CDR1 LGHNA, CDR2 YNFKEQ. The CDR3 nucleotides read TGTGCCAGCAGCCAGACACTGAACACTGAAGCTTTCTTT. This encodes CASSQTLNTEAFF.

This chain connects TRBV4-3 to TRBJ1-4; D is possibly TRBD1 (6 bases). Per germline, CDR1 LGHNA and CDR2 YSLEER. V was clipped by 0 bases and J by 8 bases, with 16 bases between them. This CDR3 spans 16 amino acids. CDR3: CASSQETTRGGEKLFF. The CDR3 DNA reads TGCGCCAGCAGCCAAGAGACCACAAGGGGGGGAGAAAAACTGTTTTTT.

This chain connects TRBV6-5 to TRBJ2-3, with 10 positions matching TRBD2. Germline values: CDR1 MNHEY, CDR2 SVGAGI. The CDR3 covers 15 residues. Trimming at V came to 8 bases and at J to 4 bases, leaving 9 bases not matched to a gene. The CDR3 DNA follows: TGTGCCAGCCGTCGAGCGGGGGGGCAATCAGATACGCAGTATTTT. Its translation: CASRRAGGQSDTQYF.

The chain carries TRBV6-5 and TRBJ2-7, with 9 bases fitting TRBD1. The CDR3 extends over 15 amino acids. J was trimmed by 1 base and V by 6 bases; bases with no gene match: 7. Germline assignment: CDR1 MNHEY and CDR2 SVGAGI. CDR3 in amino acids: CASSLGQGVSYEQYF. The CDR3 nucleotides read TGTGCCAGCAGCCTGGGACAGGGAGTTTCCTACGAGCAGTACTTC.

A note on this clone: Other DNA sequences from this sample encode an identical CDR3 as well. V gene TRBV5-1 combines with J gene TRBJ1-3; 8 nucleotides align to TRBD1. The CDR3 length is 14 residues. Germline V lookup: CDR1 SGHRS, CDR2 YFSETQ. V gave up 3 bases and J gave up 2 bases; unmatched junction bases: 1. The CDR3 protein is CASSSQGAGNTIYF. The CDR3 DNA reads TGCGCCAGCAGCTCACAGGGGGCTGGAAACACCATATATTTT.

This clone was observed a single time. Written as DNA, the CDR3 is TGTGCCTGGTCCGGGGGGACAGGGAATGGAAACACCATATATTTT. This translates into CAWSGGTGNGNTIYF. The chain employs TRBV30 and TRBJ1-3, with TRBD1 identical over 9 bases. With 5 bases clipped from V and 3 bases from J, the junction kept 8 bases outside the gene matches. CDR1 is GTSNPN and CDR2 is SVGIG in the germline V gene (reference sequence). This CDR3 is built from 15 residues.

The rearrangement links TRBV14 to TRBJ2-5, with TRBD2 identical over 7 bases. The germline V gene has CDR1 SGHDN and CDR2 FVKESK. Trimming took 4 bases from V and 5 from J; bases not matched to a gene: 4. The CDR3 has 13 amino acids. CDR3 nucleotides: TGTGCCAGCAGCCGGGGGGGTCGGGAGACCCAGTACTTC. Encoded protein: CASSRGGRETQYF.

V and J are TRBV6-5 and TRBJ2-3; 11 bases are shared with TRBD2. This CDR3 contains 15 residues. V shed 4 bases, J shed 6 bases, and the junction held 6 bases outside the gene matches. Germline-derived CDR1 and CDR2 are MNHEY and SVGAGI. DNA of the CDR3: TGTGCCAGCAGTTCTAGCGGGGGGCCCGTGGATACGCAGTATTTT. This translates into CASSSSGGPVDTQYF.

The V gene is TRBV11-3, the J gene TRBJ1-6; unclear D gene. The germline V gene has CDR1 SGHNT and CDR2 YENEEA. V dropped 2 bases and J dropped 9 bases, with 26 bases sitting between them. The length of the CDR3 is 19 residues. The CDR3 coding sequence is TGTGCCAGCAGCTTACTAATGGACTGGACGGCCTGCCGAGGTTCACCCCTCCACTTT. The encoded protein is CASSLLMDWTACRGSPLHF. Using reference TRBV11-3 and TRBJ1-6 for the parts outside the CDR3, the full variable domain is EAGVVQSPRYKIIEKKQPVAFWCNPISGHNTLYWYLQNLGQGPELLIRYENEEAVDDSQLPKDRFSAERLKGVDSTLKIQPAELGDSAVYLCASSLLMDWTACRGSPLHFGNGTRLTVT.

The rearrangement joins TRBV6-2 or TRBV6-3 to TRBJ1-5; TRBD1 might be the D (6 bases). Per germline, CDR1 MNHEY and CDR2 SVGEGT. V lost 4 bases and J lost 0, with 13 bases in between. The CDR3 has 16 residues. The CDR3 nucleotides are TGTGCCAGCAGTTCCGCAGGACAGTATAGCAATCAGCCCCAGCATTTT. Protein sequence: CASSSAGQYSNQPQHF.

V usage is TRBV15 and J usage is TRBJ2-5, with D perhaps TRBD2 (6 bases). CDR3 length: 14 amino acids. Germline CDR1 LNHNV, CDR2 YYDKDF (reference sequence). V dropped 3 bases and J dropped 14 bases, with 22 bases sitting between them. The CDR3 DNA follows: TGTGCCACCAGCAGTACTAAGTCAGGGAGGAGGATTTACTTC. It is translated as CATSSTKSGRRIYF.

The chain employs TRBV29-1 and TRBJ2-5, with D perhaps TRBD1 (6 bases). The V end was cut by 3 bases, the J end by 2 bases, with 13 bases between. The CDR3 length is 14 residues. The germline CDR1 and CDR2 sequences are SQVTM and ANQGSEA. CDR3 nucleotides: TGCAGCGTTGAGGGCAGGGGATGGCAAGAGACCCAGTACTTC. Its translation is CSVEGRGWQETQYF.

This CDR3 is CASSGGGTDTQYF. For the CDR3, the DNA is TGTGCCAGCAGCGGGGGGGGCACAGATACGCAGTATTTT. The chain is built from TRBV5-6 and TRBJ2-3, with 7 bases lining up with TRBD2. V was pared by 4 bases and J by 1 base, with 0 bases of the junction left unmatched. In germline, CDR1 is SGHDT, CDR2 YYEEEE. The CDR3 loop spans 13 amino acids.

This chain links TRBV18 with TRBJ1-3, with 9 bases aligning to TRBD1. The ends lost 2 bases at V and 7 bases at J; junction bases unmatched: 3. The CDR3 loop spans 14 amino acids. Germline values: CDR1 KGHSH, CDR2 LQKENI. The CDR3 protein is CASSPWDRVNTIYF. The CDR3 DNA follows: TGTGCCAGCTCACCATGGGACAGGGTGAACACCATATATTTT.

This chain connects TRBV24-1 to TRBJ1-5; possibly TRBD1 for D (5 bases). This CDR3 contains 17 residues. Germline CDR1 and CDR2: KGHDR and SFDVKD. Between the trimmed V and J ends, which lost 6 bases and 1 base, there was a span of 18 bases. CDR3 DNA: TGTGCCACCAGTCCCCGTGGGGGAGGCCTGAGCAATCAGCCCCAGCATTTT. Its protein product is CATSPRGGGLSNQPQHF.

This clone was seen once. The chain carries TRBV2 and TRBJ2-2, with D possibly matching TRBD2 (5 bases). The V end was cut by 7 bases, the J end by 2 bases, with 14 bases between. The V gene's germline CDR1 is SNHLY and CDR2 FYNNEI. The CDR3 is 15 amino acids. The CDR3 coding sequence is TGTGCCAGCACCGAGGGAAGGGCCAACACCGGGGAGCTGTTTTTT. It encodes CASTEGRANTGELFF. The full variable domain, completed using reference TRBV2 and TRBJ2-2, is EPEVTQTPSHQVTQMGQEVILRCVPISNHLYFYWYRQILGQKVEFLVSFYNNEISEKSEIFDDQFSVERPDGSNFTLKIRSTKLEDSAMYFCASTEGRANTGELFFGEGSRLTVL.

The chain joins TRBV9 to TRBJ2-7; the D gene is possibly TRBD1 (5 bases). Trimming pared 4 bases from V and 4 bases from J, leaving 21 bases between. CDR1 and CDR2 from the germline V gene are SGDLS and YYNGEE. There are 16 residues in the CDR3. The CDR3 bases are TGTGCCAGCAGCTTAACCCAACGAGGTGGGGCTTACGAGCAGTACTTC. Amino acid sequence: CASSLTQRGGAYEQYF.

This clone was detected only once. This rearrangement joins TRBV7-2 to TRBJ2-2; perhaps TRBD1 as D (6 bases). CDR3 length: 16 residues. Germline V gene lookup returns CDR1 SGHTA and CDR2 FQGNSA. Trimming cost V 5 bases and J 5 bases, with 18 bases left between them. As DNA, the CDR3 is TGTGCCAGCAGCCGTACCCGGACCAGGGGAACCGGGGAGCTGTTTTTT. Its translation: CASSRTRTRGTGELFF.